The source of this T cell receptor (beta chain) is a study of cytomegalovirus exposure and HLA in healthy donors. Study observations and caveats: Relative to equally common others, HLA-associated TCR beta chains showed greater clonal expansion in a later analysis. When the data were analyzed later, several of the most significant clusters appeared to be linked to common viral pathogens. Reportedly, diagnosis of cytomegalovirus status by the classifier showed high specificity and sensitivity.

Amplification used 60 Vbeta primers and 13 Jbeta primers. In the authors' workflow: Tens of millions of unique TCR beta chains, 9 million to 14 million shared, were counted in a later analysis. Generated by immunoSEQ multiplex PCR, the TCRdb table keeps only in-frame clones and is missing some. For V, J and clone size, that table is used; D and trimming come from the DNA. The sample holds around 150,000 clones, roughly 80% seen once. With regard to this clone: Its target is unknown.

CDR1 SGDLS and CDR2 YYNGEE come from the germline V gene. The length of the CDR3 is 13 residues. The V end was cut by 1 base, the J end by 4 bases, with 5 bases between. The chain uses TRBV9 and TRBJ2-2; D unresolved. Source material: PBMCs. The origin of this receptor is a man between 18 and 29 years old in good health and CMV-seronegative. For the CDR3, the DNA is TGTGCCAGCAGCGTAACGGGCACCGGGGAGCTGTTTTTT. As protein: CASSVTGTGELFF.